This T cell receptor beta chain was retrieved from a study of beta chain features in type 1 diabetes. Overall study findings and caveats: Individuals with type 1 diabetes displayed fewer insertions and more deletions at VDJ junctions.

As every portion of the isolated RNA was reverse transcribed, the sequencing read expressed TCRB transcripts. Clones were sequenced by immunoSEQ multiplex PCR, and TCRdb holds only the in-frame ones, with some missing. The sample shows about 230,000 clones, roughly 9.6% of them seen only once. CDR3 length: 15 residues. The trim removed 5 bases at V and 1 base at J, leaving 7 bases unmatched. The germline V gene has CDR1 SEHNR and CDR2 FQNEAQ (reference sequence). In its sample, this clone was seen a few times. Antigen unknown. Sequenced material: naive CD4+ T cells from blood. This TCR came from a woman aged 18 to 35 in good health. The chain joins TRBV7-9 to TRBJ1-1, with 7 bases that match TRBD1. The CDR3 is CASSTRQGGNTEAFF. The CDR3 bases are TGTGCCAGCAGCACCAGACAGGGAGGGAACACTGAAGCTTTCTTT.